This TCR beta chain was retrieved from a study of T cells in Graves' hyperthyroidism and ophthalmopathy. Whole-study results and caveats: Blood also showed most of the thyroid clonotypes that were expanded above 0.001.

There are many counts of this clonotype. No antigen is known for it. Regions amplified from RNA transcripts were the TCR beta CDR3 regions. The study used the HTBI primer set for a first-round RT-PCR of the TCR CDR3. Via MiXCR, TCRdb re-called the multiplex PCR reads, giving one row per CDR3 protein. The repertoire holds 45,000 to 55,000 distinct CDR3 sequences, roughly 56% seen once, with over 30% in the top ten. V was pared by 4 bases and J by 10 bases, with 7 bases of the junction left unmatched. This CDR3 has 13 amino acids. Germline CDR1 reads KGHDR; CDR2 reads SFDVKD. Hyperthyroidism had been newly diagnosed in patients aged 18 to 65, and its duration was under 2 months. Uncontrolled infection, other autoimmune disease, pregnancy and lactation each barred patients from inclusion.

J is TRBJ1-1 and V is TRBV24-1; 8 bases are shared with TRBD1. Sequenced input: peripheral blood or thyroid tissue (not recorded which). The TCR comes from a man between 18 and 35 years old with Graves' hyperthyroidism. The CDR3: CATSDDRGRGAFF. CDR3 coding DNA: TGTGCCACCAGTGACGACAGGGGTCGGGGAGCTTTCTTT.